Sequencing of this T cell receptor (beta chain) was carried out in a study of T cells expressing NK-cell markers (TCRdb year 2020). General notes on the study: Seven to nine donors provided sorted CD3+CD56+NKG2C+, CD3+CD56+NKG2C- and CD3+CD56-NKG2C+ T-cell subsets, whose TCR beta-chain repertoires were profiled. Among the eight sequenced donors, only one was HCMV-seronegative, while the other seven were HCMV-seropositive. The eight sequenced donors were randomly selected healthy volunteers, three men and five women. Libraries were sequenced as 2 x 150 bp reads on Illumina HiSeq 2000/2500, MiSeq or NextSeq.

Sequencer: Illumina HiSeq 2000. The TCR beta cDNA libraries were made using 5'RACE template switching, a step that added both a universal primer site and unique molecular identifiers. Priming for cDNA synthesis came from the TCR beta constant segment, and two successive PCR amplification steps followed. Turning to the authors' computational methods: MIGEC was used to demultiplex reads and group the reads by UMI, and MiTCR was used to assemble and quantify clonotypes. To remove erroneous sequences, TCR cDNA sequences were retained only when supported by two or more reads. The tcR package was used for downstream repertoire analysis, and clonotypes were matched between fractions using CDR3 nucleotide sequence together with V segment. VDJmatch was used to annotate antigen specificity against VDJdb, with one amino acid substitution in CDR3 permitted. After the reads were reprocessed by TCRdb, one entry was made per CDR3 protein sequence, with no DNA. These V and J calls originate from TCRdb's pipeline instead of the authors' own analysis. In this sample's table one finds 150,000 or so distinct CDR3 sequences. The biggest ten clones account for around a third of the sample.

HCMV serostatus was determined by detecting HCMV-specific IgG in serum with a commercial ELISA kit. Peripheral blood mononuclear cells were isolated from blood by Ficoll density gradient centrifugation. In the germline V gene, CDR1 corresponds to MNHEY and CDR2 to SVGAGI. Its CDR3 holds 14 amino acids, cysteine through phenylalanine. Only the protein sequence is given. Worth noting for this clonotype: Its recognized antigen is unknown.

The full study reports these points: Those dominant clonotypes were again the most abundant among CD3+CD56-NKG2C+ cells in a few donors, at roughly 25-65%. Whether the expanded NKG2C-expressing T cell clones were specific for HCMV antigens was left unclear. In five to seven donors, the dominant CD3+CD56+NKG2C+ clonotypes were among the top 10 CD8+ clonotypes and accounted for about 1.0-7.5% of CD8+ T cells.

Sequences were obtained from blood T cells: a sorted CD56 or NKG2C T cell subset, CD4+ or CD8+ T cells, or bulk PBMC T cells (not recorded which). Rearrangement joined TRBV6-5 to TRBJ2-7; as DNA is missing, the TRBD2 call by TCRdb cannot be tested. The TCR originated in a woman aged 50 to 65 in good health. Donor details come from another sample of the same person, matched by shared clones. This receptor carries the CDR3 CASSYGGLKYEQYF.